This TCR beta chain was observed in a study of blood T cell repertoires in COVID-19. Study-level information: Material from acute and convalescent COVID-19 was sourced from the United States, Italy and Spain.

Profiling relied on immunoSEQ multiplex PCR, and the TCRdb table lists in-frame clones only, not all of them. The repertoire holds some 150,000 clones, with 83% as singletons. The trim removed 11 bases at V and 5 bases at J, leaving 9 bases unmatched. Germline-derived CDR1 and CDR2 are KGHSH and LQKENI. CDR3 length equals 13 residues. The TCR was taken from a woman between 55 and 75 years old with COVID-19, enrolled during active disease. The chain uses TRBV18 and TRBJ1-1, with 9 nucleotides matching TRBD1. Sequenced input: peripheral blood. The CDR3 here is CAGGTGLETEAFF. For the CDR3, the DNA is TGTGCCGGTGGGACAGGGTTAGAAACTGAAGCTTTCTTT.